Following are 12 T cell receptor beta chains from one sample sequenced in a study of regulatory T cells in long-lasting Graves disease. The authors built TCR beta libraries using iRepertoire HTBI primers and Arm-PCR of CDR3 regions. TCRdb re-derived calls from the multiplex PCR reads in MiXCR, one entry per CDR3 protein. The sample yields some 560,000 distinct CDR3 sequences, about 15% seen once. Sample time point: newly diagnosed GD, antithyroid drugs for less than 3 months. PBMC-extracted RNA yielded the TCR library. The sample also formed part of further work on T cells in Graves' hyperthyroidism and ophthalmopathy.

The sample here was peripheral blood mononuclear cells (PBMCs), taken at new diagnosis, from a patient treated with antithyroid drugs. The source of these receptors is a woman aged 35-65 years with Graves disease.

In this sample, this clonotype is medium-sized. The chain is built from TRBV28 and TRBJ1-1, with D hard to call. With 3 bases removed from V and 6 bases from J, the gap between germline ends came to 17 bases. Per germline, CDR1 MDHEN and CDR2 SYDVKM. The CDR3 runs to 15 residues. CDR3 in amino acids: CASSFYLAPFPEAFF. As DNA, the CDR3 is TGTGCCAGCAGTTTCTATCTCGCCCCCTTCCCTGAAGCTTTCTTT. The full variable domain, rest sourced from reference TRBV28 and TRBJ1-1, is DVKVTQSSRYLVKRTGEKVFLECVQDMDHENMFWYRQDPGLGLRLIYFSYDVKMKEKGDIPEGYSVSREKKERFSLILESASTNQTSMYLCASSFYLAPFPEAFFGQGTRLTVV.

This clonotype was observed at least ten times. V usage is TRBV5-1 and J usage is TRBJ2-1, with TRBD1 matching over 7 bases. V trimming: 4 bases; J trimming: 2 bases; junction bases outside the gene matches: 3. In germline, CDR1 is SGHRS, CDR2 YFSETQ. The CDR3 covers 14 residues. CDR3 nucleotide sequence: TGCGCCAGCAGCCAAGGACAGGCCTACAATGAGCAGTTCTTC. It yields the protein CASSQGQAYNEQFF. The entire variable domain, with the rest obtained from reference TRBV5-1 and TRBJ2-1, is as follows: KAGVTQTPRYLIKTRGQQVTLSCSPISGHRSVSWYQQTPGQGLQFLFEYFSETQRNKGNFPGRFSGRQFSNSRSEMNVSTLELGDSALYLCASSQGQAYNEQFFGPGTRLTVL.

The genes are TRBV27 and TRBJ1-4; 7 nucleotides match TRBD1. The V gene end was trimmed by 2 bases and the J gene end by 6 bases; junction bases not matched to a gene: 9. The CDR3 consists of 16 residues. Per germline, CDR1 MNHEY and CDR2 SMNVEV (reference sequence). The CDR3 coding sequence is TGTGCCAGCAGTTTAAGGTTCGGGACAGCGGATGAAAAACTGTTTTTT. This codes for CASSLRFGTADEKLFF.

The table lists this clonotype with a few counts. CDR3 sequence: CSAVQQNTEAFF. Here the CDR3 DNA reads TGCAGTGCCGTCCAACAGAACACTGAAGCTTTCTTT. The J gene is TRBJ1-1, the V gene TRBV20-1, with D unclear. The CDR3 runs 12 residues. Germline values: CDR1 DFQATT, CDR2 SNEGSKA (reference sequence). Trimming pared 6 bases from V and 1 base from J, leaving 9 bases between.

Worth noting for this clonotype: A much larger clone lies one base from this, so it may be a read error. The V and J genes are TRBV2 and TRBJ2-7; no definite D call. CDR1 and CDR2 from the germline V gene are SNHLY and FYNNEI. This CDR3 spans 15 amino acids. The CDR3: CAGSEGPTFSYEQYF. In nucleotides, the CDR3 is TGTGCCGGCAGTGAAGGGCCTACCTTCTCCTACGAGCAGTACTTC.

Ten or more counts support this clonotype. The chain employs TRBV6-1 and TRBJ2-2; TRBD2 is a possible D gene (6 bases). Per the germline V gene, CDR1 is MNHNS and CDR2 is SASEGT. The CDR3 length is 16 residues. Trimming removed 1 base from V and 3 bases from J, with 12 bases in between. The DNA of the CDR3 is TGTGCCAGCAGTGAAGAGGGCAGGGAGGACACCGGGGAGCTGTTTTTT. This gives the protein CASSEEGREDTGELFF.

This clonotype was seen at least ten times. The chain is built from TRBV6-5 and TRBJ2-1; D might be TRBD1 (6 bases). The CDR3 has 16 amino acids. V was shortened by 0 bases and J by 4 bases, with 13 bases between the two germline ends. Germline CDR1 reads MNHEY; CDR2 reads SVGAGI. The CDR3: CASSYSWQGRYNEQFF. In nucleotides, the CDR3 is TGTGCCAGCAGTTACTCGTGGCAGGGGCGTTACAATGAGCAGTTCTTC.

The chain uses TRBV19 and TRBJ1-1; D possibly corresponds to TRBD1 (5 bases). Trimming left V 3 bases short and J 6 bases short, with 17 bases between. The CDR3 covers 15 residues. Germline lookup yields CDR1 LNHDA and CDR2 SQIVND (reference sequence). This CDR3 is CASSIKGRVIAEAFF. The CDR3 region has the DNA TGTGCCAGTAGTATCAAAGGCAGGGTGATCGCTGAAGCTTTCTTT.

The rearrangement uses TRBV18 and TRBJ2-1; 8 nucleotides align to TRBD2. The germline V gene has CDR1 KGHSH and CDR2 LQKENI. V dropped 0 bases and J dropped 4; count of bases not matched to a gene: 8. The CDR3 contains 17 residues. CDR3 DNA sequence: TGTGCCAGCTCACCACCGGCCGGCGGGGGGAGGTACAATGAGCAGTTCTTC. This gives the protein CASSPPAGGGRYNEQFF.

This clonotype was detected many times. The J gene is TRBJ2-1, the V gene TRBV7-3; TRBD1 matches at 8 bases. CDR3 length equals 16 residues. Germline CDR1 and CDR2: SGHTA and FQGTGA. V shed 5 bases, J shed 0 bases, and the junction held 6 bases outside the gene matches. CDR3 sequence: CASSGGQGGSYNEQFF. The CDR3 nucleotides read TGTGCCAGCAGCGGCGGACAGGGCGGCTCCTACAATGAGCAGTTCTTC. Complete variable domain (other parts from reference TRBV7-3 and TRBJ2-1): GAGVSQTPSNKVTEKGKYVELRCDPISGHTALYWYRQSLGQGPEFLIYFQGTGAADDSGLPNDRFFAVRPEGSVSTLKIQRTERGDSAVYLCASSGGQGGSYNEQFFGPGTRLTVL.

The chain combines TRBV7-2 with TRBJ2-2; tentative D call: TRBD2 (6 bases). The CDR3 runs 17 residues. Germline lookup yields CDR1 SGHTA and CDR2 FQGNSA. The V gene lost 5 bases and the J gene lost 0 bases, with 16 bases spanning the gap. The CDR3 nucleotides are TGTGCCAGCAGCCACTCCCGGGGGACGGCGAACACCGGGGAGCTGTTTTTT. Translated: CASSHSRGTANTGELFF.

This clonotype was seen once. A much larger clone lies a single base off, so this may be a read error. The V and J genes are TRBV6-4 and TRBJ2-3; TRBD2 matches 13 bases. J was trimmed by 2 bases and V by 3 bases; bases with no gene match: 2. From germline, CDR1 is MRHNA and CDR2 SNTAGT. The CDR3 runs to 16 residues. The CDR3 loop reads CASSETSGGSTDTQYF. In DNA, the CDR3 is TGTGCCAGCAGTGAGACTAGCGGGGGGTCCACAGATACGCAGTATTTT.